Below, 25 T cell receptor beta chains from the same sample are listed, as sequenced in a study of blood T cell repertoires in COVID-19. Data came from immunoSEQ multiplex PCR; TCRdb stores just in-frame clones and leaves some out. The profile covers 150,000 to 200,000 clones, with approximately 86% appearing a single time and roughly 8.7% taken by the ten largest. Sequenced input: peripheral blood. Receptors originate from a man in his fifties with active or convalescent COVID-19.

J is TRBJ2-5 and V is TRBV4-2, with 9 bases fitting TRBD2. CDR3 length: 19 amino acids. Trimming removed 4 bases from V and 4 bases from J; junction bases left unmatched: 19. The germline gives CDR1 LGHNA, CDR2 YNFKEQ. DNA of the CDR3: TGTGCCAGCAGCCCCGGGAATGGGCGGGAGGGCCGTTTAATAGAGACCCAGTACTTC. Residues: CASSPGNGREGRLIETQYF.

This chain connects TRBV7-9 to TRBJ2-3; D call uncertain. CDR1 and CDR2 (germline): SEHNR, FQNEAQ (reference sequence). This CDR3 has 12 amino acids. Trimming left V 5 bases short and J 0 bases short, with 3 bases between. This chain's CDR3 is CASSRSTDTQYF. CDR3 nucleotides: TGTGCCAGCAGCCGTAGCACAGATACGCAGTATTTT. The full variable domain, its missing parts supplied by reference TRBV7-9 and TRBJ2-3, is DTGVSQNPRHKITKRGQNVTFRCDPISEHNRLYWYRQTLGQGPEFLTYFQNEAQLEKSRLLSDRFSAERPKGSFSTLEIQRTEQGDSAMYLCASSRSTDTQYFGPGTRLTVL.

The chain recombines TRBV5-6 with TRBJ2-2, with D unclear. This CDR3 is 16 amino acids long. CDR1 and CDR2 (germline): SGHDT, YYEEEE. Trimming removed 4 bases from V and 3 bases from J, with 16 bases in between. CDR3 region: CASSTIRRRDTGELFF. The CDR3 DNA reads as TGTGCCAGCAGCACCATCCGAAGACGGGACACCGGGGAGCTGTTTTTT.

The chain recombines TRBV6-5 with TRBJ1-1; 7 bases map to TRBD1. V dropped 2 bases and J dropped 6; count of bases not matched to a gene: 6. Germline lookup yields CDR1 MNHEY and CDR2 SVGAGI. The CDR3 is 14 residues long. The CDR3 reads CASSYRGQYPEAFF. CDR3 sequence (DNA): TGTGCCAGCAGTTACCGGGGACAGTATCCTGAAGCTTTCTTT.

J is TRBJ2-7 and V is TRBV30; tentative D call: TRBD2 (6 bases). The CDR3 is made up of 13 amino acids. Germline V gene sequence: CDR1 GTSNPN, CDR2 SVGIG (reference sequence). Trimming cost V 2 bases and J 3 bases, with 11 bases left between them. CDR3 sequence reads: CAWSRGMLYEQYF. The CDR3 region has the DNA TGTGCCTGGAGTCGGGGGATGCTCTACGAGCAGTACTTC.

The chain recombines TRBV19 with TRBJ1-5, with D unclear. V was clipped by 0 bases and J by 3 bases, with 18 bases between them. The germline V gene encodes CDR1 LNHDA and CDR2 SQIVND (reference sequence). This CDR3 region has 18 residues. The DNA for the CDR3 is TGTGCCAGTAGTATAGATCGATATAGAAGCGGGGTCAATCAGCCCCAGCATTTT. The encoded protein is CASSIDRYRSGVNQPQHF.

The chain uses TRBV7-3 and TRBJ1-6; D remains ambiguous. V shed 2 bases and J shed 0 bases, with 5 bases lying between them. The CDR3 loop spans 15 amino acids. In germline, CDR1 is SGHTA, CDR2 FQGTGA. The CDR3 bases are TGTGCCAGCAGCTTAGGCAGCTCCTATAATTCACCCCTCCACTTT. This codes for CASSLGSSYNSPLHF. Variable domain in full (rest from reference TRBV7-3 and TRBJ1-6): GAGVSQTPSNKVTEKGKYVELRCDPISGHTALYWYRQSLGQGPEFLIYFQGTGAADDSGLPNDRFFAVRPEGSVSTLKIQRTERGDSAVYLCASSLGSSYNSPLHFGNGTRLTVT.

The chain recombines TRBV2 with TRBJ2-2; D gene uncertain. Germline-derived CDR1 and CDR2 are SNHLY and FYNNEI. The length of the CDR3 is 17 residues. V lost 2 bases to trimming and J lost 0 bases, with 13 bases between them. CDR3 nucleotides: TGTGCCAGCAGTGAATCTAGTCCGTTCGCGAACACCGGGGAGCTGTTTTTT. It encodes CASSESSPFANTGELFF.

The CDR3 spells CASTRQGTYEQYF. The CDR3 DNA sequence: TGTGCCAGCACTCGACAGGGGACCTACGAGCAGTACTTC. This chain uses TRBV12-3 or TRBV12-4 with TRBJ2-7; 8 positions agree with TRBD1. This CDR3 has 13 amino acids. Trimming at V came to 7 bases and at J to 2 bases, leaving 4 bases not matched to a gene.

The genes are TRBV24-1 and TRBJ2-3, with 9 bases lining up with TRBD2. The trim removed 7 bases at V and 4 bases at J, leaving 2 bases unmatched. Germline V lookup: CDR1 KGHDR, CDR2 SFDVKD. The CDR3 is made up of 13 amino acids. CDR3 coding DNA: TGTGCCACCAGCGGACTAGCGTCAGATACGCAGTATTTT. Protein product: CATSGLASDTQYF.

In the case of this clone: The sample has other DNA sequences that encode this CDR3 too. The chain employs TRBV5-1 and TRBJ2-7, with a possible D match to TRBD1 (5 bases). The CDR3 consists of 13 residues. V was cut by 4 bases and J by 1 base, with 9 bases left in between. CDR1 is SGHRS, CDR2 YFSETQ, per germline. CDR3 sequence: CASSHDSSYEQYF. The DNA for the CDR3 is TGCGCCAGCAGCCATGACAGTTCCTACGAGCAGTACTTC.

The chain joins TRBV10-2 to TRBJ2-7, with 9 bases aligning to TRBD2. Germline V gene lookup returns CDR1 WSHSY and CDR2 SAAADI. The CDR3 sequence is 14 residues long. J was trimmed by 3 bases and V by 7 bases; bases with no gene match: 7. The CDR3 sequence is CASMVGSGSYEQYF. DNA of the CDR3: TGCGCCAGCATGGTGGGTAGCGGGAGCTACGAGCAGTACTTC.

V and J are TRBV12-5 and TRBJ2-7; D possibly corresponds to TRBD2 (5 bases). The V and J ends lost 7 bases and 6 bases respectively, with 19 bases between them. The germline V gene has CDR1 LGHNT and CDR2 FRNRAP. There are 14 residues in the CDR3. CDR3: CASAREENLSEQYF. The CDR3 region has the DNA TGTGCTAGTGCCCGGGAAGAGAACCTCTCCGAGCAGTACTTC.

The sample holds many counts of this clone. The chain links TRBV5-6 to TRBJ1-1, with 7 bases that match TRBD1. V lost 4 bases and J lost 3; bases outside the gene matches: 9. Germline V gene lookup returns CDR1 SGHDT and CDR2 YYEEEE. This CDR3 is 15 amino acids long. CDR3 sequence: CASSPETGRDTEAFF. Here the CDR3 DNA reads TGTGCCAGCAGCCCCGAGACAGGGCGGGACACTGAAGCTTTCTTT. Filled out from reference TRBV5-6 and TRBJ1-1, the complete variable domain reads DAGVTQSPTHLIKTRGQQVTLRCSPKSGHDTVSWYQQALGQGPQFIFQYYEEEERQRGNFPDRFSGHQFPNYSSELNVNALLLGDSALYLCASSPETGRDTEAFFGQGTRLTVV.

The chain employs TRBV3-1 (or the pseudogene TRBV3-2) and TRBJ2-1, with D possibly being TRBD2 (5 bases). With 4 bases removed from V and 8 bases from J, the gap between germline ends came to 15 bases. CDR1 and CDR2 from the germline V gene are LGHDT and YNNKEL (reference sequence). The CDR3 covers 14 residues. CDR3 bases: TGTGCCAGCAGCCTCCCCGGACTCACGGATGAGCAGTTCTTC. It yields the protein CASSLPGLTDEQFF.

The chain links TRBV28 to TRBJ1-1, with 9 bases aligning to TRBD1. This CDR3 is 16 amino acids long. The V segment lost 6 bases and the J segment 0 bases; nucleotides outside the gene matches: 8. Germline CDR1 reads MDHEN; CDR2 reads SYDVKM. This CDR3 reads CASRGQGWWVNTEAFF. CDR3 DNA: TGTGCCAGCAGAGGACAGGGGTGGTGGGTGAACACTGAAGCTTTCTTT. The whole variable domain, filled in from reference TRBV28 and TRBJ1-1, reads DVKVTQSSRYLVKRTGEKVFLECVQDMDHENMFWYRQDPGLGLRLIYFSYDVKMKEKGDIPEGYSVSREKKERFSLILESASTNQTSMYLCASRGQGWWVNTEAFFGQGTRLTVV.

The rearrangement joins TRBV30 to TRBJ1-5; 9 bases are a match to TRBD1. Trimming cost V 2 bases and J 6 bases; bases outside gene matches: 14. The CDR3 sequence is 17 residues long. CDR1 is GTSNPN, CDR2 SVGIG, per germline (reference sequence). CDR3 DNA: TGTGCCTGGAGTCTTTCTTTTACAGGGGGCCTCAGTCAGCCCCAGCATTTT. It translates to CAWSLSFTGGLSQPQHF.

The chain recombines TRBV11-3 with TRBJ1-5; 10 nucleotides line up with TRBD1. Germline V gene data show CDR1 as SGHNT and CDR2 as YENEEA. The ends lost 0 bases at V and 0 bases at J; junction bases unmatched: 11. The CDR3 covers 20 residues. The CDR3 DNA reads TGTGCCAGCAGCTTAGACAAGGGACAGGGGAGAAAGTTTAGCAATCAGCCCCAGCATTTT. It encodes CASSLDKGQGRKFSNQPQHF.

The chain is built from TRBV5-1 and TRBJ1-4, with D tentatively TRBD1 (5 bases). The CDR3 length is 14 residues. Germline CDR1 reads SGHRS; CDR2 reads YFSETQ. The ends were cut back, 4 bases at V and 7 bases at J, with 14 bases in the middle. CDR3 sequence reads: CASSEIGDSEKLFF. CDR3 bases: TGCGCCAGCAGCGAGATAGGGGATAGTGAAAAACTGTTTTTT. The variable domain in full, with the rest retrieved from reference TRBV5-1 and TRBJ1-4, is KAGVTQTPRYLIKTRGQQVTLSCSPISGHRSVSWYQQTPGQGLQFLFEYFSETQRNKGNFPGRFSGRQFSNSRSEMNVSTLELGDSALYLCASSEIGDSEKLFFGSGTQLSVL.

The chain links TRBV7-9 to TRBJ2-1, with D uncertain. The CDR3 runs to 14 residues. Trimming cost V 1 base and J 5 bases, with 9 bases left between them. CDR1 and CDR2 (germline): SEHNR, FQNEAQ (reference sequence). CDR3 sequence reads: CASSLVFGDNEQFF. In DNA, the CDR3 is TGTGCCAGCAGCTTAGTTTTCGGAGACAATGAGCAGTTCTTC.

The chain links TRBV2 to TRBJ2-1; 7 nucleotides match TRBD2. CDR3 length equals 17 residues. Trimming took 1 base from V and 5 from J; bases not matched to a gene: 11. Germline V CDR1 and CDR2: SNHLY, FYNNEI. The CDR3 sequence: CASSEGASGPGDNEQFF. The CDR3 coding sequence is TGTGCCAGCAGTGAAGGCGCTAGCGGTCCGGGGGACAATGAGCAGTTCTTC.

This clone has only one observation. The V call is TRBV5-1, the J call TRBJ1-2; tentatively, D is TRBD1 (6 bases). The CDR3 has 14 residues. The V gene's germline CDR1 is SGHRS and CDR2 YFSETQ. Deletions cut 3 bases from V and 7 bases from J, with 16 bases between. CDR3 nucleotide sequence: TGCGCCAGCAGCTCAGGGGCGCTCGGTTCTGGCTACACCTTC. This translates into CASSSGALGSGYTF.

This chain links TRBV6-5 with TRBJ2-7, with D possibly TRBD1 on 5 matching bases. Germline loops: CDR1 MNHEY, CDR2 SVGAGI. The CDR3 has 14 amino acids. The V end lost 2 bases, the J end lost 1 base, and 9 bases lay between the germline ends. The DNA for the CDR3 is TGTGCCAGCAGTTACGGGGCGACTTCCTACGAGCAGTACTTC. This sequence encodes CASSYGATSYEQYF.

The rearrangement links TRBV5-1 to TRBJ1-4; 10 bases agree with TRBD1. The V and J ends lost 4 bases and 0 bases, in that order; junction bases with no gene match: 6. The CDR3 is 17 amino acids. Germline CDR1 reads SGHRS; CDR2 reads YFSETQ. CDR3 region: CASSPGQGTATNEKLFF. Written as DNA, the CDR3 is TGCGCCAGCAGCCCGGGACAGGGGACCGCAACTAATGAAAAACTGTTTTTT.

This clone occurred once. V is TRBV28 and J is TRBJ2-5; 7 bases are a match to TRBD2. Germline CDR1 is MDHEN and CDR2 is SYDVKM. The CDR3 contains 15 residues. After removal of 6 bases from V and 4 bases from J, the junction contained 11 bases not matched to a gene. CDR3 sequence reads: CASRELAFVGETQYF. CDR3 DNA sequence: TGTGCCAGCAGGGAACTAGCGTTTGTTGGAGAGACCCAGTACTTC.